The 22 T cell receptor beta chains below come from one sample, sequenced in a study of response to subunit inactivated influenza vaccine (dated by TCRdb to 2017 to 2018). The library came from RT-PCR. The instrument given in TCRdb is Illumina HiSeq 2500. In TCRdb, the public reads were trimmed at Q25 with fastp and aligned with MiXCR, with productive beta chains retained. One record per CDR3 amino acid sequence lists the most common genes and DNA. In all, the sample holds around 540,000 distinct CDR3 sequences, and about 11% of those were seen once. Roughly a tenth of the sample comes from the top ten. The sequenced sample was PBMCs from blood, obtained on the day of vaccination. All receptors derive from a middle-aged man who received an inactivated influenza vaccine. Donor details come from another sample of the same person, matched by shared clones.

This chain joins TRBV18 and TRBJ2-3; D gene uncertain. Germline CDR1 and CDR2: KGHSH and LQKENI. V gave up 8 bases and J gave up 6 bases, with 12 bases separating them. The CDR3 runs 12 residues. DNA for the CDR3: TGTGCCAGCGGCCCCGGGTGGGATACGCAGTATTTT. Its protein is CASGPGWDTQYF. Together with reference TRBV18 and TRBJ2-3, the CDR3 gives the full variable domain: NAGVMQNPRHLVRRRGQEARLRCSPMKGHSHVYWYRQLPEEGLKFMVYLQKENIIDESGMPKERFSAEFPKEGPSILRIQQVVRGDSAAYFCASGPGWDTQYFGPGTRLTVL.

In this sample, this clonotype turned up a few times. The J gene is TRBJ2-7, the V gene TRBV9; no clear D. The germline V gene encodes CDR1 SGDLS and CDR2 YYNGEE. Trimming stripped 0 bases from V and 3 bases from J, with 7 bases between. This CDR3 comprises 13 residues. The chain's CDR3 is CASSVASSYEQYF. The CDR3 DNA reads TGTGCCAGCAGCGTAGCTTCGAGCTACGAGCAGTACTTC. The variable domain in full, completed from reference TRBV9 and TRBJ2-7, reads DSGVTQTPKHLITATGQRVTLRCSPRSGDLSVYWYQQSLDQGLQFLIQYYNGEERAKGNILERFSAQQFPDLHSELNLSSLELGDSALYFCASSVASSYEQYFGPGTRLTVT.

V gene TRBV20-1 combines with J gene TRBJ1-5; no firm D call. This CDR3 is built from 17 residues. V lost 2 bases, J lost 0 bases, and 17 bases lay in between. Looked up from germline, CDR1 is DFQATT and CDR2 is SNEGSKA (reference sequence). The CDR3 DNA is TGCAGTGCTAGACTCCGGCAGGAGCTATATAGCAATCAGCCCCAGCATTTT. This encodes CSARLRQELYSNQPQHF.

This clonotype appeared many times. J is TRBJ2-5 and V is TRBV12-3 or TRBV12-4; D remains unclear. The CDR3 is 13 residues long. With 1 base removed from V and 3 bases from J, the gap between germline ends came to 6 bases. The CDR3 reads CASSLGSKETQYF. As DNA, the CDR3 is TGTGCCAGCAGTTTAGGATCGAAAGAGACCCAGTACTTC.

A few counts support this clonotype. The chain carries TRBV7-6 and TRBJ2-1, with TRBD2 matching 10 bases. CDR3 size: 19 residues. Germline lookup yields CDR1 SGHVS and CDR2 FNYEAQ. J was trimmed by 2 bases and V by 0 bases; bases with no gene match: 10. CDR3 amino acids: CASSLASASGSLPYNEQFF. The CDR3 region has the DNA TGTGCCAGCAGCTTAGCGTCTGCTAGCGGGAGTCTCCCCTACAATGAGCAGTTCTTC.

The chain uses TRBV28 and TRBJ2-1; no firm D call. With 4 bases removed from V and 8 bases from J, the gap between germline ends came to 12 bases. Germline CDR1 reads MDHEN; CDR2 reads SYDVKM. The CDR3 contains 13 residues. This CDR3 is CASSSPPVDEQFF. The CDR3, as DNA: TGTGCCAGCAGTTCCCCGCCAGTGGATGAGCAGTTCTTC.

J is TRBJ2-1 and V is TRBV7-6; D remains unclear. Trimming stripped 3 bases from V and 4 bases from J, with 13 bases between. Germline CDR1 is SGHVS and CDR2 is FNYEAQ. The CDR3 extends over 15 amino acids. The CDR3 here is CASSLEGDWYNEQFF. CDR3 in DNA: TGTGCCAGCAGCTTGGAAGGAGATTGGTACAATGAGCAGTTCTTC.

This clonotype was seen a few times. The chain employs TRBV6-2 or TRBV6-3 and TRBJ1-1; 7 bases fit TRBD1. Germline V CDR1 and CDR2: MNHEY, SVGEGT. CDR3 length: 17 residues. With 5 bases clipped from V and 3 bases from J, the junction kept 15 bases outside the gene matches. The CDR3 here is CASSPDRVLRWDTEAFF. In DNA, the CDR3 is TGTGCCAGCAGTCCCGACAGGGTGCTTCGGTGGGACACTGAAGCTTTCTTT.

The chain combines TRBV6-1 with TRBJ2-7; TRBD2 matches at 7 bases. Per germline, CDR1 MNHNS and CDR2 SASEGT. The CDR3 has 15 residues. Trimming took 5 bases from V and 1 from J; bases not matched to a gene: 8. CDR3 loop: CASSRTGGGSYEQYF. The DNA for the CDR3 is TGTGCCAGCAGTCGTACGGGAGGAGGTTCCTACGAGCAGTACTTC.

In DNA, the CDR3 is TGTGCCACCAGCAGAGCCAATCAGAACGTCCTGACTTTC. It codes for CATSRANQNVLTF. The genes are TRBV15 and TRBJ2-6; D gene uncertain. V lost 1 base to trimming and J lost 10 bases, with 8 bases between them. Germline CDR1 LNHNV, CDR2 YYDKDF (reference sequence). The CDR3 extends over 13 amino acids.

This clonotype was observed a handful of times. The chain links TRBV12-5 to TRBJ2-3, with 9 bases lining up with TRBD1. The CDR3 extends over 15 amino acids. CDR1 and CDR2 from the germline V gene are LGHNT and FRNRAP. After removal of 1 base from V and 8 bases from J, the junction contained 7 bases not matched to a gene. CDR3 in DNA: TGTGCTAGTGGTTTGGAGACAGGGGGAGCCGGTACGCAGTATTTT. Translation gives CASGLETGGAGTQYF. Variable domain in full (rest from reference TRBV12-5 and TRBJ2-3): DARVTQTPRHKVTEMGQEVTMRCQPILGHNTVFWYRQTMMQGLELLAYFRNRAPLDDSGMPKDRFSAEMPDATLATLKIQPSEPRDSAVYFCASGLETGGAGTQYFGPGTRLTVL.

The chain couples TRBV7-2 to TRBJ1-1; D might be TRBD1 (5 bases). Germline assignment: CDR1 SGHTA and CDR2 FQGNSA. V gave up 8 bases and J gave up 4 bases, with 14 bases separating them. This CDR3 contains 13 residues. The CDR3 DNA reads TGTGCCAGCGGGACGAGTCCCCGCACTGAAGCTTTCTTT. This translates into CASGTSPRTEAFF. Variable domain in full (rest from reference TRBV7-2 and TRBJ1-1): GAGVSQSPSNKVTEKGKDVELRCDPISGHTALYWYRQSLGQGLEFLIYFQGNSAPDKSGLPSDRFSAERTGGSVSTLTIQRTQQEDSAVYLCASGTSPRTEAFFGQGTRLTVV.

In this sample, this clonotype turned up a few times. This chain uses TRBV6-2 or TRBV6-3 with TRBJ1-5; no firm D call. The germline CDR1 and CDR2 sequences are MNHEY and SVGEGT. The CDR3 is 15 residues long. Trimming cost V 5 bases and J 2 bases, with 13 bases left between them. The CDR3 protein is CASSTGSGGNQPQHF. CDR3 bases: TGTGCCAGCAGTACCGGAAGTGGGGGCAATCAGCCCCAGCATTTT.

The rearrangement uses TRBV12-3 or TRBV12-4 and TRBJ2-7; no clear D gene. CDR3 length: 13 amino acids. The V end lost 1 base, the J end lost 2 bases, and 6 bases lay between the germline ends. The CDR3 is CASSLELTYEQYF. In DNA, the CDR3 is TGTGCCAGCAGTTTAGAACTTACCTACGAGCAGTACTTC.

This clonotype was observed many times. V gene TRBV25-1 combines with J gene TRBJ2-7; the D is unclear. Germline loops: CDR1 MGHDK, CDR2 SYGVNS. CDR3 length equals 12 residues. Trimming took 1 base from V and 3 from J, leaving 4 bases between them. CDR3 in DNA: TGTGCCAGCAGTGAATGGGGCTACGAGCAGTACTTC. This gives the protein CASSEWGYEQYF.

In its sample, this clonotype was seen a few times. The chain joins TRBV10-3 to TRBJ2-7, with 12 positions matching TRBD2. Trimming removed 5 bases from V and 4 bases from J; junction bases left unmatched: 9. In germline, CDR1 is ENHRY, CDR2 SYGVKD. This CDR3 is 16 amino acids long. The CDR3 DNA is TGTGCCATCAGTTCGACGACTAGCGGGAGTCTGTACGAGCAGTACTTC. Amino acids: CAISSTTSGSLYEQYF.

This chain uses TRBV20-1 with TRBJ2-2; 8 positions match TRBD2. The CDR3 runs 15 residues. Germline V gene lookup returns CDR1 DFQATT and CDR2 SNEGSKA (reference sequence). Trimming cost V 2 bases and J 3 bases; bases outside gene matches: 5. The CDR3 nucleotides are TGCAGTGCTAGATTTGCGGGAGGAGACACCGGGGAGCTGTTTTTT. Protein sequence: CSARFAGGDTGELFF.

This clonotype was found a few times. This chain joins TRBV12-3 or TRBV12-4 and TRBJ2-3; the match to TRBD2 covers 8 bases. CDR3 length: 13 residues. V trimming: 0 bases; J trimming: 11 bases; junction bases outside the gene matches: 4. The CDR3 protein is CASSLAAGGLQYF. In nucleotides, the CDR3 is TGTGCCAGCAGTTTAGCGGCGGGGGGACTGCAGTATTTT.

This clonotype was observed a handful of times. V usage is TRBV5-6 and J usage is TRBJ2-1; D may be TRBD2 (7 bases). This CDR3 is 13 amino acids long. Trimming removed 2 bases at V and 8 bases at J, with 11 bases between. Looked up from germline, CDR1 is SGHDT and CDR2 is YYEEEE. CDR3 DNA: TGTGCCAGCAGCTTCTCGGGGGGCTATGAGCAGTTCTTC. Translation: CASSFSGGYEQFF.

The rearrangement links TRBV4-3 to TRBJ2-3; 12 bases agree with TRBD2. This CDR3 is built from 18 residues. Germline V gives CDR1 LGHNA, CDR2 YSLEER. The ends lost 0 bases at V and 5 bases at J; junction bases unmatched: 9. CDR3 DNA: TGCGCCAGCAGCCAAGATTTTTTGCCTAGCGGGGGGGGAGATACGCAGTATTTT. Translation: CASSQDFLPSGGGDTQYF.

This clonotype showed up just a few times. The chain links TRBV28 to TRBJ2-4; a weak D match, TRBD1 (5 bases). V lost 5 bases and J lost 12, with 17 bases in between. CDR3 length equals 13 residues. The germline gives CDR1 MDHEN, CDR2 SYDVKM. The CDR3 loop reads CASSGSIRDGQYF. In DNA form, the CDR3 reads TGTGCCAGCAGTGGATCTATCAGGGATGGTCAGTACTTC.

The genes are TRBV7-7 and TRBJ2-1, with 7 bases identical to TRBD2. The V and J ends lost 2 bases and 0 bases, in that order; junction bases with no gene match: 7. CDR3 size: 17 residues. Germline assignment: CDR1 SSHAT and CDR2 FNYEAQ (reference sequence). CDR3 sequence (DNA): TGTGCCAGCAGCTTAAATCCTAGCGGAAGCTCCTACAATGAGCAGTTCTTC. It encodes CASSLNPSGSSYNEQFF.